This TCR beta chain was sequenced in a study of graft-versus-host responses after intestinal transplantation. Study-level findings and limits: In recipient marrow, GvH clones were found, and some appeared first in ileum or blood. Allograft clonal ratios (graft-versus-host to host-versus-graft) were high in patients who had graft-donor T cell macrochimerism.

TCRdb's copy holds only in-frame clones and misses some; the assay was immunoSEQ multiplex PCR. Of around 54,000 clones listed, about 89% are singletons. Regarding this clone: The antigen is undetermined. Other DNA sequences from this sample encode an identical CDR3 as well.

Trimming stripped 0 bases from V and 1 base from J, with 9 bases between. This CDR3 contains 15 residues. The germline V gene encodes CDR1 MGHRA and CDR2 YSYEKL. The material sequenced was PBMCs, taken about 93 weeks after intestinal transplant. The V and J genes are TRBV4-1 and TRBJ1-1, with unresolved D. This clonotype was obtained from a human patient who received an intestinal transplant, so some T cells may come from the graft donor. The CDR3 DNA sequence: TGCGCCAGCAGCCAAGAAAGCCAACAGAACACTGAAGCTTTCTTT. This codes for CASSQESQQNTEAFF.